The 18 T cell receptor beta chains presented below share a single source sample, sequenced in a study of blood T cell repertoires in COVID-19. TCRdb keeps only in-frame clones here, not all; method: immunoSEQ multiplex PCR. This table holds 300,000 to 500,000 clones, roughly 90% found once. Sequenced material: PBMCs or T cells enriched from blood (not recorded which). Receptor source: a woman aged 25 to 45 with acute COVID-19.

The chain has TRBV9 and TRBJ2-7; 7 bases line up with TRBD2. The CDR3 runs to 17 residues. J was trimmed by 3 bases and V by 2 bases; bases with no gene match: 14. Germline V gives CDR1 SGDLS, CDR2 YYNGEE. CDR3 in amino acids: CASSVQTEAGAYYEQYF. The DNA of the CDR3 is TGTGCCAGCAGCGTTCAAACGGAGGCGGGAGCTTACTACGAGCAGTACTTC.

A single count supports this clone. CDR3 DNA: TGTGCCAGCAGTTGGTCATTACAGGGTGAAAAACTGTTTTTT. Amino acid sequence: CASSWSLQGEKLFF. The chain uses TRBV6-5 and TRBJ1-4, with D maybe TRBD1 (6 bases). Germline V gene lookup returns CDR1 MNHEY and CDR2 SVGAGI. This CDR3 has 14 amino acids. V was clipped by 4 bases and J by 7 bases, with 13 bases between them.

The chain joins TRBV7-9 to TRBJ1-1; D is undetermined. The CDR3 is 15 amino acids. The germline CDR1 and CDR2 sequences are SEHNR and FQNEAQ (reference sequence). V was clipped by 2 bases and J by 1 base, with 11 bases between them. CDR3 in DNA: TGTGCCAGCAGCTTAAATCCGGGAAGGAACACTGAAGCTTTCTTT. This sequence encodes CASSLNPGRNTEAFF.

V is TRBV5-1 and J is TRBJ2-3; a possible D gene is TRBD2 (5 bases). The CDR3 is 16 residues long. Trimming left V 2 bases short and J 6 bases short, with 19 bases between. Germline V gene data show CDR1 as SGHRS and CDR2 as YFSETQ. CDR3 nucleotide sequence: TGCGCCAGCAGCTTATTCGGACGAGGGATTCCCGATACGCAGTATTTT. Translating it yields CASSLFGRGIPDTQYF.

The chain combines TRBV5-5 with TRBJ2-5; perhaps TRBD1 as D (6 bases). Trimming shortened V by 4 bases and J by 2 bases, and 15 bases separated the two germline ends. The CDR3 loop spans 15 amino acids. Germline CDR1 and CDR2: SGHKS and YYEKEE (reference sequence). CDR3 amino acids: CASSGKPGTQETQYF. The CDR3 region has the DNA TGTGCCAGCAGCGGAAAACCCGGGACACAAGAGACCCAGTACTTC. Using reference TRBV5-5 and TRBJ2-5 for the parts outside the CDR3, the full variable domain is DAGVTQSPTHLIKTRGQQVTLRCSPISGHKSVSWYQQVLGQGPQFIFQYYEKEERGRGNFPDRFSARQFPNYSSELNVNALLLGDSALYLCASSGKPGTQETQYFGPGTRLLVL.

The chain uses TRBV11-3 and TRBJ2-6; D may be TRBD2 (5 bases). Germline CDR1 SGHNT, CDR2 YENEEA. CDR3 length equals 15 residues. Between the trimmed V and J ends, which lost 5 bases and 6 bases, there was a span of 14 bases. The chain's CDR3 is CASSPRGTLANVLTF. The CDR3 bases are TGTGCCAGCAGCCCCCGGGGAACCCTGGCCAACGTCCTGACTTTC.

The chain combines TRBV10-3 with TRBJ2-1; 7 bases are a match to TRBD1. CDR1 is ENHRY, CDR2 SYGVKD, per germline. This CDR3 contains 15 residues. After removal of 5 bases from V and 3 bases from J, the junction contained 7 bases not matched to a gene. The CDR3 DNA reads TGTGCCATCAGTCTAACCGGGACAGTCTACAATGAGCAGTTCTTC. This encodes CAISLTGTVYNEQFF.

Regarding this clone: No DNA is shown, since the ends of the CDR3 on it are uncertain; the CDR3 is the one TCRdb lists. This chain joins TRBV12-5 and TRBJ2-6; the D call of TRBD1 is as the table states it, not checked on the DNA. In germline, CDR1 is LGHNT, CDR2 FRNRAP. The CDR3 spans 18 residues, counting both ends. The CDR3 sequence is CASGFGPGAASGANVLTF.

Only a few counts were recorded for this clone. The chain carries TRBV10-1 and TRBJ2-1; a weak D match, TRBD1 (5 bases). The CDR3 loop spans 16 amino acids. Germline V gene sequence: CDR1 WNHNN, CDR2 SYGVQD (reference sequence). Trimming took off 4 bases at V and 2 bases at J, with 15 bases between the two ends. The CDR3 sequence is CASSVGAGQPYNEQFF. CDR3 nucleotide sequence: TGCGCCAGCAGTGTAGGGGCAGGACAACCCTACAATGAGCAGTTCTTC.

The J gene is TRBJ1-5, the V gene TRBV6-4, with 7 bases aligning to TRBD1. CDR3 length: 14 amino acids. J was trimmed by 7 bases and V by 7 bases; bases with no gene match: 10. CDR1 MRHNA and CDR2 SNTAGT come from the germline V gene. CDR3 sequence (DNA): TGTGCCAGCATCAAGCCAGGGGGGTGCCAGCCCCAGCATTTT. Amino acids: CASIKPGGCQPQHF.

The CDR3 region has the DNA TGCGCCAGCAGCGGCGCGTTGACAGGGGGCATGGAGCAGTACTTC. Protein: CASSGALTGGMEQYF. The chain has TRBV5-1 and TRBJ2-7, with 10 bases that match TRBD1. The V and J ends lost 4 bases and 7 bases, in that order; junction bases with no gene match: 11. The CDR3 has 15 residues. Germline assignment: CDR1 SGHRS and CDR2 YFSETQ.

The genes are TRBV3-1 (or the pseudogene TRBV3-2) and TRBJ2-1; 9 bases match TRBD2. Looked up from germline, CDR1 is LGHDT and CDR2 is YNNKEL (reference sequence). The CDR3 contains 17 residues. V dropped 1 base and J dropped 4; count of bases not matched to a gene: 8. CDR3 sequence: CASSQAVAGAQYNEQFF. CDR3 in DNA: TGTGCCAGCAGCCAAGCGGTAGCGGGGGCGCAATACAATGAGCAGTTCTTC.

V and J are TRBV7-2 and TRBJ1-4, with D unresolved. Trimming removed 3 bases at V and 10 bases at J, with 15 bases between. Germline assignment: CDR1 SGHTA and CDR2 FQGNSA. CDR3 size: 14 residues. CDR3 residues: CASSFAGLTRKLFF. For the CDR3, the DNA is TGTGCCAGCAGCTTCGCTGGTCTAACGCGAAAACTGTTTTTT.

The chain employs TRBV18 and TRBJ1-2, with D maybe TRBD1 (5 bases). Trimming stripped 5 bases from V and 0 bases from J, with 16 bases between. This CDR3 comprises 16 residues. Germline loops: CDR1 KGHSH, CDR2 LQKENI. The CDR3: CASSSYTGNSNYGYTF. As DNA, the CDR3 is TGTGCCAGCTCATCATACACAGGAAACTCTAACTATGGCTACACCTTC.

The V and J genes are TRBV4-1 and TRBJ1-5; perhaps TRBD1 as D (5 bases). This CDR3 spans 13 amino acids. Per germline, CDR1 MGHRA and CDR2 YSYEKL. Trimming left V 6 bases short and J 7 bases short, with 13 bases between. Here the CDR3 DNA reads TGCGCCAGCAGTCAGGGTATCGGCCAGCCCCAGCATTTT. It translates to CASSQGIGQPQHF.

The rearrangement links TRBV30 to TRBJ2-1; 8 bases match TRBD2. The length of the CDR3 is 15 residues. V lost 1 base, J lost 7 bases, and 9 bases stayed unmatched. Germline V lookup: CDR1 GTSNPN, CDR2 SVGIG (reference sequence). The CDR3 bases are TGTGCCTGGAGTGCGGGATCGGGGGGGCGGAATGAGCAGTTCTTC. This gives the protein CAWSAGSGGRNEQFF.

In its sample, this clone was seen a few times. The rearrangement links TRBV29-1 to TRBJ1-2; possible D gene TRBD1, 5 bases. Trimming left V 5 bases short and J 8 bases short, with 12 bases between. The CDR3 is made up of 11 amino acids. Germline CDR1 reads SQVTM; CDR2 reads ANQGSEA. The CDR3 DNA reads as TGCAGCGTTCAGCAGGGTAAAGGCTACACCTTC. This codes for CSVQQGKGYTF.

Written as DNA, the CDR3 is TGTGCCAGCAGCCTAATCGGGGGTGGACTGTTTTTT. Translated, it gives CASSLIGGGLFF. This sequence joins TRBV5-6 and TRBJ1-4; weak D call: TRBD1 (5 bases). The CDR3 is made up of 12 amino acids. Trimming stripped 4 bases from V and 13 bases from J, with 14 bases between. Germline values: CDR1 SGHDT, CDR2 YYEEEE. Full variable domain (rest looked up from reference TRBV5-6 and TRBJ1-4): DAGVTQSPTHLIKTRGQQVTLRCSPKSGHDTVSWYQQALGQGPQFIFQYYEEEERQRGNFPDRFSGHQFPNYSSELNVNALLLGDSALYLCASSLIGGGLFFGSGTQLSVL.